The rows below give T cell receptor beta chains drawn from one sample of a study of Graves' ophthalmopathy and Graves' hyperthyroidism. TCRdb processed the multiplex PCR reads anew with MiXCR; each CDR3 protein has one entry. The table records roughly 400,000 distinct CDR3 sequences, about 18% of them present only once. Sample: peripheral blood. These receptors all come from an adult woman with stable Graves' hyperthyroidism. CDR3s include the opening cysteine and the closing phenylalanine or tryptophan. D genes are given only for firm matches. Not every row has a clone size; where given, it reads once, few, many or a size class.

clone size	J gene	V gene	D gene	CDR3 protein	CDR3 DNA
many	TRBJ2-7	TRBV12-5	TRBD2	CASAPGLAGVWSYEQYF	TGTGCTAGTGCCCCCGGACTAGCGGGAGTCTGGTCCTACGAGCAGTACTTC
many	TRBJ1-1	TRBV20-1	-	CSAEMTGNTEAFF	TGCAGTGCCGAAATGACAGGGAACACTGAAGCTTTCTTT
-	TRBJ2-7	TRBV28	TRBD2	CASTSGTSGYEQYF	TGTGCCAGCACCTCCGGGACTAGCGGGTACGAGCAGTACTTC
-	TRBJ1-1	TRBV6-2/TRBV6-3	-	CASTLGGGWTEAFF	TGTGCCAGCACCCTAGGGGGGGGGTGGACTGAAGCTTTCTTT
many	TRBJ1-3	TRBV6-1	-	CASSAGGTGNTIYF	TGTGCCAGCAGTGCCGGGGGCACTGGAAACACCATATATTTT
-	TRBJ2-7	TRBV11-2	TRBD2	CASSSGLAGTHEQYF	TGTGCCAGCAGCTCGGGACTAGCGGGAACTCACGAGCAGTACTTC
many	TRBJ1-3	TRBV28	TRBD1	CASSPTGSLSGNTIYF	TGTGCCAGCAGCCCGACAGGGAGCCTCTCTGGAAACACCATATATTTT
-	TRBJ2-7	TRBV7-2	-	CASSLAVRGLKPAYEQYF	TGTGCCAGCAGCTTGGCAGTTAGGGGGTTAAAACCCGCCTACGAGCAGTACTTC
many	TRBJ2-6	TRBV12-3/TRBV12-4	-	CASSRRGQVPSGANVLTF	TGTGCCAGCAGTCGTAGGGGTCAGGTGCCCTCTGGGGCCAACGTCCTGACTTTC
-	TRBJ2-7	TRBV28	-	CASRQSIEQYF	TGTGCCAGCAGACAAAGTATCGAGCAGTACTTC
many	TRBJ2-6	TRBV15	-	CATSTRTGANVLTF	TGTGCCACCAGCACAAGAACTGGGGCCAACGTCCTGACTTTC
many	TRBJ2-7	TRBV20-1	-	CSARSVKEQYF	TGCAGTGCTAGGTCAGTTAAGGAGCAGTACTTC
many	TRBJ2-7	TRBV7-2	-	CASSLVQPYEQYF	TGTGCCAGCAGCTTAGTACAGCCCTACGAGCAGTACTTC
many	TRBJ1-2	TRBV19	TRBD1	CASRPTGQGRGYTF	TGTGCCAGTAGACCGACGGGACAGGGCCGTGGCTACACCTTC
few	TRBJ2-2	TRBV27	TRBD2	CASRILAGLTGELFF	TGTGCCAGCCGTATTCTAGCGGGATTAACCGGGGAGCTGTTTTTT
-	TRBJ2-7	TRBV20-1	-	CSAPSTGNEQYF	TGCAGTGCACCCTCGACGGGTAACGAGCAGTACTTC
few	TRBJ2-5	TRBV7-3	-	CASSLDRARTQYF	TGTGCCAGCAGCTTAGACAGAGCGCGGACCCAGTACTTC
-	TRBJ2-5	TRBV20-1	TRBD2	CSARQSGLAGGDQYF	TGCAGTGCTAGACAATCGGGACTAGCGGGGGGTGACCAGTACTTC
many	TRBJ1-1	TRBV12-3/TRBV12-4	-	CASSWAGEDTEAFF	TGTGCCAGCAGTTGGGCAGGGGAGGATACTGAAGCTTTCTTT
few	TRBJ2-3	TRBV5-1	-	CASSPRTRQSDTQYF	TGCGCCAGCAGCCCCCGAACCCGACAGTCAGATACGCAGTATTTT
many	TRBJ1-3	TRBV11-3	TRBD1	CASSSKNRDRVRAGNTIYF	TGTGCCAGCAGCTCGAAAAACCGGGACAGGGTGCGGGCTGGAAACACCATATATTTT
-	TRBJ2-5	TRBV6-5	TRBD2	CASSYGRRTSGTQETQYF	TGTGCCAGCAGTTACGGTCGAAGGACTAGCGGAACCCAAGAGACCCAGTACTTC
-	TRBJ2-2	TRBV4-3	-	CASSQVSRGPFTGELFF	TGCGCCAGCAGCCAAGTTAGTAGAGGACCCTTCACCGGGGAGCTGTTTTTT
many	TRBJ1-1	TRBV6-1	-	CASAITVNTEAFF	TGTGCCAGCGCTATTACCGTGAACACTGAAGCTTTCTTT
many	TRBJ1-5	TRBV19	-	CASSIAAGNQPQHF	TGTGCCAGTAGTATAGCGGCCGGCAATCAGCCCCAGCATTTT
few	TRBJ1-1	TRBV6-1	TRBD1	CASTMTGRIGNTEAFF	TGTGCCAGCACGATGACAGGGAGAATTGGGAACACTGAAGCTTTCTTT
many	TRBJ2-7	TRBV2	TRBD1	CASRRQGGRIGQYF	TGTGCCAGCAGAAGACAGGGGGGAAGGATAGGGCAGTACTTC
many	TRBJ1-1	TRBV6-4	-	CASSADSENTEAFF	TGTGCCAGCAGCGCCGACAGCGAGAACACTGAAGCTTTCTTT
many	TRBJ2-5	TRBV2	-	CASSVEYQETQYF	TGTGCCAGCAGCGTAGAGTACCAAGAGACCCAGTACTTC
many	TRBJ2-5	TRBV28	TRBD2	CASSLGWGGETQYF	TGTGCCAGCAGTTTAGGATGGGGGGGAGAGACCCAGTACTTC
-	TRBJ2-3	TRBV9	TRBD2	CASSVAGGPLGTDTQYF	TGTGCCAGCAGCGTGGCGGGAGGGCCCCTCGGCACAGATACGCAGTATTTT
many	TRBJ1-1	TRBV28	TRBD1	CASSSVRGPTEAFF	TGTGCCAGCAGTTCGGTCAGGGGGCCCACTGAAGCTTTCTTT
many	TRBJ1-3	TRBV4-2	TRBD1	CASSLPGQGRAPLGSGNTIYF	TGTGCCAGCAGCCTGCCGGGACAGGGGCGCGCACCCTTAGGCTCTGGAAACACCATATATTTT
many	TRBJ2-5	TRBV6-1	TRBD1	CATRATGEETQYF	TGTGCCACTCGAGCTACAGGGGAAGAGACCCAGTACTTC
many	TRBJ2-7	TRBV7-8	TRBD2	CASTPVRGRPFSYEQYF	TGTGCCAGCACCCCCGTTCGCGGGAGGCCATTCTCCTACGAGCAGTACTTC
-	TRBJ2-2	TRBV12-3/TRBV12-4	TRBD2	CASSSSGEVNTGDLFF	TGTGCCAGCAGTTCGAGCGGGGAAGTGAACACCGGGGATCTGTTTTTT
-	TRBJ1-1	TRBV20-1	-	CSAPGVRVNTEAFF	TGCAGTGCCCCCGGGGTCCGGGTTAACACTGAAGCTTTCTTT
many	TRBJ2-5	TRBV20-1	-	CSARAREFRETQYF	TGCAGTGCTAGGGCACGGGAGTTCAGGGAGACCCAGTACTTC
many	TRBJ1-2	TRBV28	-	CATPNYGYTF	TGTGCCACTCCGAACTATGGCTACACCTTC
many	TRBJ2-7	TRBV4-3	TRBD2	CASSHEAGGPPF	TGCGCCAGCAGCCATGAAGCGGGAGGGCCCCCCTTC
many	TRBJ2-7	TRBV12-5	TRBD2	CASGLVIKREGPYEQYF	TGTGCTAGTGGTTTGGTTATTAAGCGGGAGGGCCCCTACGAGCAGTACTTC
many	TRBJ2-7	TRBV12-3/TRBV12-4	-	CASSPRGHYEQYF	TGTGCCAGCAGTCCAAGGGGCCATTACGAGCAGTACTTC
few	TRBJ2-2	TRBV25-1	-	CASSRAVTGELFF	TGTGCCAGCAGCCGGGCCGTTACCGGGGAGCTGTTTTTT
-	TRBJ1-3	TRBV2	-	CASSTANSGNTIYF	TGTGCCAGCAGCACAGCTAACTCTGGAAACACCATATATTTT
many	TRBJ2-7	TRBV6-5	-	CASSMAGIYEQYF	TGTGCCAGCAGTATGGCAGGGATCTACGAGCAGTACTTC
many	TRBJ2-2	TRBV12-3/TRBV12-4	TRBD2	CASSLALGLAGAGELFF	TGTGCCAGCAGTTTAGCGCTAGGACTAGCGGGGGCCGGGGAGCTGTTTTTT
many	TRBJ2-2	TRBV7-3	TRBD1	CASSLRTGANTGELFF	TGTGCCAGCAGCTTACGGACAGGGGCGAACACCGGGGAGCTGTTTTTT
many	TRBJ2-7	TRBV28	TRBD2	CASRAGLAVYEQYF	TGTGCCAGCAGAGCGGGACTAGCGGTCTACGAGCAGTACTTC
many	TRBJ2-5	TRBV11-2	-	CASSLPIGVQETQYF	TGTGCCAGCAGCCTACCCATAGGGGTGCAAGAGACCCAGTACTTC
many	TRBJ1-1	TRBV6-5	TRBD1	CASSYDRVTNTEAFF	TGTGCCAGCAGTTACGACAGGGTGACGAACACTGAAGCTTTCTTT
many	TRBJ1-2	TRBV30	TRBD1	CAPAGQGRSYGYTF	TGTGCCCCTGCGGGACAGGGCAGATCCTATGGCTACACCTTC
-	TRBJ2-7	TRBV18	TRBD2	CASSLARLAEQYF	TGTGCCAGCTCACTAGCTAGACTAGCCGAGCAGTACTTC
many	TRBJ1-5	TRBV15	-	CATSSPKQAQGSNQPQHF	TGTGCCACCAGCAGTCCAAAACAGGCCCAGGGAAGCAATCAGCCCCAGCATTTT
many	TRBJ2-5	TRBV28	TRBD1	CASRWGTAQETQYF	TGTGCCAGCAGGTGGGGGACAGCCCAAGAGACCCAGTACTTC
many	TRBJ1-2	TRBV28	-	CASSYTRALYGYTF	TGTGCCAGCAGCTATACGAGGGCGCTCTATGGCTACACCTTC
-	TRBJ2-7	TRBV28	-	CASSPGSSGYDQYF	TGTGCCAGCAGCCCCGGGAGTAGTGGGTACGATCAGTACTTC
many	TRBJ2-1	TRBV6-4	-	CASSDSSRGPQFF	TGTGCCAGCAGTGACTCGAGTCGGGGTCCCCAGTTCTTC
-	TRBJ2-7	TRBV20-1	-	CSASRYEQYF	TGCAGTGCTAGTCGATACGAGCAGTACTTC
many	TRBJ1-2	TRBV28	-	CASRPGSLGLADYGYTF	TGTGCCAGCAGGCCCGGGAGCCTGGGACTCGCGGACTATGGCTACACCTTC
many	TRBJ2-5	TRBV28	-	CASSLGARSDQYF	TGTGCCAGCAGTTTAGGGGCCAGGTCCGACCAGTACTTC